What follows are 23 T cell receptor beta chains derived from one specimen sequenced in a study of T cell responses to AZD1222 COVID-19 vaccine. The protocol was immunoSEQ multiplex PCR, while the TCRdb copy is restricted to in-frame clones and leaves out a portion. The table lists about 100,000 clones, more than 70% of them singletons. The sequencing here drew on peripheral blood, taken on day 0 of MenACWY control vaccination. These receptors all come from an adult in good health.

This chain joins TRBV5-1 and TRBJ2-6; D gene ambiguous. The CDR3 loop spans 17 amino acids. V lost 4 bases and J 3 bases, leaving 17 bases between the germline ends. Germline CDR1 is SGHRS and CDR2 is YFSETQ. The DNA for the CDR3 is TGCGCCAGCAGCAATTCAGGCCCAGCCGGTGGGGCCAACGTCCTGACTTTC. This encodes CASSNSGPAGGANVLTF.

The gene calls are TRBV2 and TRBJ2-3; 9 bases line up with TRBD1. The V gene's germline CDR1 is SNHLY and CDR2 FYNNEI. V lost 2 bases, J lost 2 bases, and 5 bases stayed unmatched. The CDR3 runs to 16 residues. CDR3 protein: CASSELRDRDTDTQYF. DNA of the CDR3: TGTGCCAGCAGTGAACTGCGGGACAGGGACACAGATACGCAGTATTTT.

The CDR3: CASSYSGGLETQYF. The CDR3 DNA follows: TGTGCCAGCAGTTACTCGGGGGGTTTGGAGACCCAGTACTTC. The rearrangement uses TRBV6-2 or TRBV6-3 and TRBJ2-5, with D possibly matching TRBD2 (6 bases). V was shortened by 0 bases and J by 5 bases, with 10 bases between the two germline ends. Looked up from germline, CDR1 is MNHEY and CDR2 is SVGEGT. This CDR3 is built from 14 residues.

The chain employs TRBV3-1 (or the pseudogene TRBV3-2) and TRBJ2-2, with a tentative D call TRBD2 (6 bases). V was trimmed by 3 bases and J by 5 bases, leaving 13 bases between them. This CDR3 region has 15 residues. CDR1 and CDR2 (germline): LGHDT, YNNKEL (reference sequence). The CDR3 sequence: CASSQTSGWTGELFF. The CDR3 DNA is TGTGCCAGCAGCCAGACTAGTGGGTGGACCGGGGAGCTGTTTTTT.

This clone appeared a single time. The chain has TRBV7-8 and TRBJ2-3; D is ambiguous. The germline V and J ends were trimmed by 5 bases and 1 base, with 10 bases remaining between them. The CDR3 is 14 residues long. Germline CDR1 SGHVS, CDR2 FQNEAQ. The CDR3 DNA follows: TGTGCCAGCAGCCGACCACAGCGCACAGATACGCAGTATTTT. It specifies CASSRPQRTDTQYF.

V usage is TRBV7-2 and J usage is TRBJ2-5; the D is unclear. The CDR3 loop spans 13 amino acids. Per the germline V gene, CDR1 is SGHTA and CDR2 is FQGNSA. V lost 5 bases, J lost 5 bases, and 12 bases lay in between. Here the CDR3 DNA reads TGTGCCAGCAGCCAAGCTGGGCGGGAGACCCAGTACTTC. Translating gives CASSQAGRETQYF.

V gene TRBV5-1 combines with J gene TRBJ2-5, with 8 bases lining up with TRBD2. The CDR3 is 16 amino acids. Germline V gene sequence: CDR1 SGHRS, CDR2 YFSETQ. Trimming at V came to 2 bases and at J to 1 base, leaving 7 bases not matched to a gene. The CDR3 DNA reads TGCGCCAGCAGCTTATTCAGCGGGGGAAGCCAAGAGACCCAGTACTTC. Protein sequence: CASSLFSGGSQETQYF.

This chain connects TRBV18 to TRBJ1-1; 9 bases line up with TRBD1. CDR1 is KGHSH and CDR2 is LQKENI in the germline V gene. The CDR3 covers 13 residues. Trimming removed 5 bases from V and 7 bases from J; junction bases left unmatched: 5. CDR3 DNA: TGTGCCAGCTCAAAACAGGGGGCTGATGAAGCTTTCTTT. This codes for CASSKQGADEAFF.

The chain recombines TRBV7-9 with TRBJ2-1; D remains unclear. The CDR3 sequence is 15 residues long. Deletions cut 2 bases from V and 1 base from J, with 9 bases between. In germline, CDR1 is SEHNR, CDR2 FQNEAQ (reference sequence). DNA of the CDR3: TGTGCCAGCAGCTTACCAGGTACATCCTACAATGAGCAGTTCTTC. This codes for CASSLPGTSYNEQFF.

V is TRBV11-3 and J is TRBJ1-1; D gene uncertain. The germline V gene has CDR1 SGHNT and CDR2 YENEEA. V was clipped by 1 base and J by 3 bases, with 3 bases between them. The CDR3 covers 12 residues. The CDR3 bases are TGTGCCAGCAGCTTAGGGGACACTGAAGCTTTCTTT. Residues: CASSLGDTEAFF. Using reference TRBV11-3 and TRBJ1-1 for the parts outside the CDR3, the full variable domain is EAGVVQSPRYKIIEKKQPVAFWCNPISGHNTLYWYLQNLGQGPELLIRYENEEAVDDSQLPKDRFSAERLKGVDSTLKIQPAELGDSAVYLCASSLGDTEAFFGQGTRLTVV.

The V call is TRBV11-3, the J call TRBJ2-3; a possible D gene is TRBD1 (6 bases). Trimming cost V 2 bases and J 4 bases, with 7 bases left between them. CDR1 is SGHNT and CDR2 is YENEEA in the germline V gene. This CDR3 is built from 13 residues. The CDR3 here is CASSLQGSDTQYF. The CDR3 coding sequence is TGTGCCAGCAGCTTACAGGGGTCAGATACGCAGTATTTT.

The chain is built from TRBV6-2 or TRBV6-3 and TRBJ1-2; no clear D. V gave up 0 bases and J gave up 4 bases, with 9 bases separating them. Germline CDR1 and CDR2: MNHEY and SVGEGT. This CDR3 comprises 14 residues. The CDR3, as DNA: TGTGCCAGCAGTTACTCGCCGGGCTCCTATGGCTACACCTTC. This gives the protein CASSYSPGSYGYTF.

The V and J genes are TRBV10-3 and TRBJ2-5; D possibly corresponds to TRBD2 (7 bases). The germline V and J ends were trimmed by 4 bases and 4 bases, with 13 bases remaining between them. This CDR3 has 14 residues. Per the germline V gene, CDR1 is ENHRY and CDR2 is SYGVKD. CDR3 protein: CAISVGGGGETQYF. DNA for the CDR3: TGTGCCATCAGTGTGGGGGGGGGCGGAGAGACCCAGTACTTC.

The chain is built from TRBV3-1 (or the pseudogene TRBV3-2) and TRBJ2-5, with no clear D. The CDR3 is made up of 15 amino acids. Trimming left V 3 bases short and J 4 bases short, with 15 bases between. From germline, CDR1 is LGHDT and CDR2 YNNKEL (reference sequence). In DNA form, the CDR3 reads TGTGCCAGCAGCCAGGAGAACTTGGCTCGAGAGACCCAGTACTTC. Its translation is CASSQENLARETQYF.

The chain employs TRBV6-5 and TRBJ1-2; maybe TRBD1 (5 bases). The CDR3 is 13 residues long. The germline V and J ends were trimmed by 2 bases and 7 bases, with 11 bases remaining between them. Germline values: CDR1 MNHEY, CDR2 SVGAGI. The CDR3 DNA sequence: TGTGCCAGCAGTTACGCTCAGGGTTCTGGCTACACCTTC. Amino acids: CASSYAQGSGYTF.

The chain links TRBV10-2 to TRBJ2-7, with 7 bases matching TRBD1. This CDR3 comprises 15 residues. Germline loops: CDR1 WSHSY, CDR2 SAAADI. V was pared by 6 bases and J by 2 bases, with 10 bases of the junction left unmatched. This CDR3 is CASRYETGLTYEQYF. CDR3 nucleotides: TGCGCCAGCAGGTATGAGACAGGGCTGACCTACGAGCAGTACTTC.

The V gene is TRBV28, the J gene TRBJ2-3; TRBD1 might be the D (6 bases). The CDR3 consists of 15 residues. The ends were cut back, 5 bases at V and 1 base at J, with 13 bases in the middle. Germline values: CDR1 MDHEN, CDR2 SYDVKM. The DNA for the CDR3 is TGTGCCAGCAGTGAGGGGGTTGCTGGCACAGATACGCAGTATTTT. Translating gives CASSEGVAGTDTQYF.

CDR3 in DNA: TGTGCCAGCAGCTCGGACAGAGCGATTCGGAGGAATTCACCCCTCCACTTT. Amino acid sequence: CASSSDRAIRRNSPLHF. The chain recombines TRBV7-2 with TRBJ1-6, with TRBD1 as a possible D gene (6 bases). V was cut by 4 bases and J by 7 bases, with 20 bases left in between. This CDR3 region has 17 residues. Germline-derived CDR1 and CDR2 are SGHTA and FQGNSA.

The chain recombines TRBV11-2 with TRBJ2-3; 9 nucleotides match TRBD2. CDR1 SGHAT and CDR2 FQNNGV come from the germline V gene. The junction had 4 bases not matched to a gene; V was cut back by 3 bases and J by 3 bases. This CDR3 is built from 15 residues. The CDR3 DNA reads TGTGCCAGCAGCTTTTTAGCGGGAGCGACAGATACGCAGTATTTT. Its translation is CASSFLAGATDTQYF.

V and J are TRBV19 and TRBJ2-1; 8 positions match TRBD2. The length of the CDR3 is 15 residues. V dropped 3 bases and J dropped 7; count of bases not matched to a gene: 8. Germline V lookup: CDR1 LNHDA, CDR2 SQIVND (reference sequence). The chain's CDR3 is CASSIRRGERNEQFF. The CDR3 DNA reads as TGTGCCAGTAGTATCAGGCGGGGGGAGAGGAATGAGCAGTTCTTC.

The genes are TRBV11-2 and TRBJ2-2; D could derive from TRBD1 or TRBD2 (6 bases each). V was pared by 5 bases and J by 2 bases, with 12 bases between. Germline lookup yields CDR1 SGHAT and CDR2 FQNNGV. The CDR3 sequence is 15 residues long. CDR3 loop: CASSPWGANTGELFF. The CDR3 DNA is TGTGCCAGCAGCCCCTGGGGGGCCAACACCGGGGAGCTGTTTTTT.

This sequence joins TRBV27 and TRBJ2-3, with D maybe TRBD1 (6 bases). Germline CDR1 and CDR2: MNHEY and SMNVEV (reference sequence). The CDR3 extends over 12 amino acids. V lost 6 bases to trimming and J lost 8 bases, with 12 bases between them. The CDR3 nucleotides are TGTGCCAGCAGAGATGAAGGGGGTACGCAGTATTTT. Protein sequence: CASRDEGGTQYF.

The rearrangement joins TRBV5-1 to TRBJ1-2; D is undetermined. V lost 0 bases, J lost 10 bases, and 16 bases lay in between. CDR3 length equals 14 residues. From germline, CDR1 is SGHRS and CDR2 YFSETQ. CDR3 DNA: TGCGCCAGCAGCTTGGCCATCGATCTCGGAGACTACACCTTC. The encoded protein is CASSLAIDLGDYTF.